This entry concerns a single T cell receptor (beta chain). Its matching antigen is unknown. CDR3 size: 17 residues. The germline V gene encodes CDR1 MNHNS and CDR2 SASEGT. V lost 2 bases to trimming and J lost 0 bases; unmatched junction nucleotides: 7. This sample was included in a study of graft-versus-host responses after intestinal transplantation. Some clones are missing from TCRdb's copy, which holds only in-frame ones; the method was immunoSEQ multiplex PCR. The sample holds over 100,000 clones, approximately 93% seen once. The sequences come from unstimulated CD8+ T cells sorted from spleen or lymph node cells, collected before transplant. This sequence originates from a human donor who was the organ donor for an intestinal transplant. This chain uses TRBV6-1 with TRBJ2-1, with TRBD2 identical over 7 bases. Here the CDR3 reads CASSEKPAGSSYNEQFF. CDR3 in DNA: TGTGCCAGCAGTGAAAAACCAGCGGGAAGCTCCTACAATGAGCAGTTCTTC.